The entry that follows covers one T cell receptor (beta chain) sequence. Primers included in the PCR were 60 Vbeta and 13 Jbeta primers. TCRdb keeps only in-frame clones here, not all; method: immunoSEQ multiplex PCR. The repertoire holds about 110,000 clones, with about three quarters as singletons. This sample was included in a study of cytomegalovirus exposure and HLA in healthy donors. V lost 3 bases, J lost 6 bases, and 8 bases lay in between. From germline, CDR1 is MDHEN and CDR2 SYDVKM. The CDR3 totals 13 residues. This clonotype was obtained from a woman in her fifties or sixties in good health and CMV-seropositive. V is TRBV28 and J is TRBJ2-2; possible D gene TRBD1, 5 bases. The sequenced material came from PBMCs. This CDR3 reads CASSFGASGELFF. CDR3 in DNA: TGTGCCAGCAGTTTTGGGGCATCCGGGGAGCTGTTTTTT.